This paragraph reports one TCR beta chain. The antigen this receptor binds is unknown. No clone much larger than this one lies a single base away; base qualities are absent. TCR beta CDR3 regions were amplified from RNA transcripts for repertoire sequencing. HTBI primers and the Qiagen OneStep RT-PCR kit were used in a first-round RT-PCR, which was followed by a second-round multiplex PCR, size selection and purification. Sequencing of the libraries was carried out on an Illumina HiSeq2000 in paired-end mode with 100 bp reads. Regarding the original processing steps: Reads were processed with SOAPnuke, discarding reads with adapters, uncalled bases, mean Phred below 15, or no exact constant-primer or identifier match. COPE v1.2.5 was used to merge high-quality paired reads. Each unique nucleotide sequence was treated as a clonotype, and MiTCR v1.1 was used to align the clonotypes to the IMGT TRB V, D and J references. The analysis was limited to V-J combinations with a frequency above 0.0001, which together covered roughly 99% of repertoires. A TCR clonal expansion and chaos score per V-J combination was defined as the ratio of F50 clonal expansion to chaos observed in the TCRdist matrix. Welch's t-statistics and random forest were used to narrow the features down to 10 to 15 V-J combinations, which were then fed into a naive Bayes classifier. Thyroid-blood repertoire similarity was quantified with the Morisita-Horn index. Using fastp at Q25 and MiXCR, TCRdb reprocessed the public reads and kept productive beta chains. Rows are combined by CDR3 protein, so each entry shows the most common genes and DNA. The V and J calls come from TCRdb's annotation, not from the publication. The sample includes about 740,000 distinct CDR3 sequences, with around 40% observed a single time. The ten largest clonotypes hold about 40% of the sample.

Ophthalmopathy patients were characterized by moderately to severely active disease, a Clinical Activity Score of at least 3, a NOSPECS grade of at least 4, and a disease duration under 3 months. Patients with other autoimmune diseases, uncontrolled infections, pregnancy or lactation were excluded. Diagnosis relied on clinical symptoms, serum thyroxine, TRAb, thyroid ultrasound and orbital computed tomography. PBMCs were isolated from about 9.2 ml of fresh peripheral blood by Ficoll-Paque density gradient centrifugation. Total RNA was extracted using Trizol reagent, and RNA quality was checked on an Agilent 2100 Bioanalyzer. This record belongs to a study of Graves' ophthalmopathy and Graves' hyperthyroidism (dated by TCRdb to the late 2010s). In the study overall: Peripheral blood was collected at initial diagnosis, prior to any treatment. TCR beta repertoire signatures were used to distinguish Graves' ophthalmopathy from Graves' hyperthyroidism and to predict progression to ophthalmopathy. In total, 135 blood samples were TCR-sequenced: 43 ophthalmopathy, 80 or so hyperthyroidism and some 17 hyperthyroidism-to-ophthalmopathy patients. To explore V-J signatures that distinguish ophthalmopathy from hyperthyroidism, a discovery set of 100 patients was enrolled, made up of 43 with ophthalmopathy and 55 to 65 with stable hyperthyroidism. An independent validation cohort comprised 18 hyperthyroidism patients and 17 patients who later progressed from hyperthyroidism to ophthalmopathy. T-cell repertoires of thyroid tissue and blood were compared in six or seven hyperthyroidism patients. Following sample collection, hyperthyroidism patients were given methimazole at a starting dose of 30 mg daily, and ophthalmopathy patients were given high-dose intravenous methylprednisolone.

CDR1 is given as ENHRY and CDR2 as SYGVKD, both from the germline V gene. From its cysteine to its phenylalanine, the CDR3 spans 14 amino acids. The kept DNA is CDR3 alone, 42 bases in frame from the first base. V and J lose 3 bases and 4 bases, and a span of 10 bases separates them. What the authors observed across the whole study: Among expanded thyroid clonotypes with frequency above 0.001, most also showed up in blood, which suggests that blood repertoires may reflect the thyroid immune response. In validation, the model predicted ophthalmopathy progression with about 71% sensitivity and approximately 75% specificity; roughly 11 predicted patients were CT-confirmed with GO in a median of about 6.2 months. No statistical method was used to set the sample size in advance, and the investigators knew which group each participant was assigned to. In cross-validation, the 13-signature model distinguished ophthalmopathy from stable hyperthyroidism with just over 85% sensitivity and about 81% specificity, while in the test set the corresponding values were 80% and 75%.

This receptor was taken from an adult man with Graves' ophthalmopathy. Here the chain combines TRBV10-3 and TRBJ1-5; too little of a D gene remains to name it. Specimen: peripheral blood. The CDR3 region has the sequence CAISDVGQNQPQHF. In nucleotide form, the sequence is TGTGCCATCAGTGATGTAGGGCAAAATCAGCCCCAGCATTTT.